Listed below are T cell receptor beta chains from one sample, sequenced in a study of shared clonotypes between healthy human individuals. Here immunoSEQ multiplex PCR was the method, and the copy in TCRdb shows in-frame clones only, minus some. The table shows 2.3 million or so clones, with approximately 95% occurring only once. The source material was naive CD4+ T cells from PBMCs. These receptors were taken from a man aged 18 to 30 in good health. Some clones in this sample may be carry-over from other donors' samples. CDR3s include the opening cysteine and the closing phenylalanine or tryptophan. A D gene is named only where the DNA matches it firmly. The size entry is marked missing in some rows and otherwise reads once, few, many or a size class.

clone size: NA
V gene: TRBV6-1
D gene: NA
J gene: TRBJ1-3
CDR3 DNA: TGTGCCAGCAGTGTTCGTCCCCTAACCGGAAACACCATATATTTT
CDR3 protein: CASSVRPLTGNTIYF

clone size: once
V gene: TRBV5-1
D gene: TRBD2
J gene: TRBJ2-2
CDR3 DNA: TGCGCCAGCAGCCTTGCTAGCGGAGATAACACCGGGGAGCTGTTTTTT
CDR3 protein: CASSLASGDNTGELFF

clone size: NA
V gene: TRBV7-2
D gene: NA
J gene: TRBJ1-2
CDR3 DNA: TGTGCCAGCAGCCCGCAGGGCTATGGCTACACCTTC
CDR3 protein: CASSPQGYGYTF

clone size: NA
V gene: TRBV28
D gene: NA
J gene: TRBJ2-7
CDR3 DNA: TGTGCCAGCAGTTTAATCCAGGCCCCCTACGAGCAGTACTTC
CDR3 protein: CASSLIQAPYEQYF

clone size: once
V gene: TRBV2
D gene: NA
J gene: TRBJ1-3
CDR3 DNA: TGTGCCAGCAGTGAAGACTCCCCGGAATTCGGAAACACCATATATTTT
CDR3 protein: CASSEDSPEFGNTIYF

clone size: NA
V gene: TRBV10-3
D gene: NA
J gene: TRBJ1-2
CDR3 DNA: TGTGCCATCAGAGCCGGGACGCTTAACTATGGCTACACCTTC
CDR3 protein: CAIRAGTLNYGYTF

clone size: NA
V gene: TRBV27
D gene: NA
J gene: TRBJ2-3
CDR3 DNA: TGTGCCAGCAGTTCTCAATACGCATCAACAGATACGCAGTATTTT
CDR3 protein: CASSSQYASTDTQYF

clone size: NA
V gene: TRBV10-3
D gene: TRBD2
J gene: TRBJ2-5
CDR3 DNA: TGTGCCATCAGCAAGGGACTAGCGGGATCTCAAGAGACCCAGTACTTC
CDR3 protein: CAISKGLAGSQETQYF

clone size: NA
V gene: TRBV4-3
D gene: TRBD1
J gene: TRBJ1-1
CDR3 DNA: TGCGCCAGCAGCCACTTCCCCCGACAGGGCAACACTGAAGCTTTCTTT
CDR3 protein: CASSHFPRQGNTEAFF

clone size: NA
V gene: TRBV4-1
D gene: NA
J gene: TRBJ1-2
CDR3 DNA: TGCGCCAGCAGCTCGTTATGGCAGCCGTATGGCTACACCTTC
CDR3 protein: CASSSLWQPYGYTF

clone size: NA
V gene: TRBV7-3
D gene: TRBD2
J gene: TRBJ2-1
CDR3 DNA: TGTGCCAGCAGCTCAGGACTAGCGGGAGGGCCAGGCAATGAGCAGTTCTTC
CDR3 protein: CASSSGLAGGPGNEQFF

clone size: NA
V gene: TRBV2
D gene: TRBD2
J gene: TRBJ2-2
CDR3 DNA: TGTGCCAGCAGAGGGACTAGCGGGAGGGCGGGTATCGGGGAGCTGTTTTTT
CDR3 protein: CASRGTSGRAGIGELFF

clone size: once
V gene: TRBV7-2
D gene: NA
J gene: TRBJ1-1
CDR3 DNA: TGTGCCAGCAGCTTAGTTAGTATAGCGAACACTGAAGCTTTCTTT
CDR3 protein: CASSLVSIANTEAFF

clone size: NA
V gene: TRBV7-9
D gene: NA
J gene: TRBJ2-7
CDR3 DNA: TGTGCCAGCAGCTTAACGTCCAGGCCGAAGAACGAGCAGTACTTC
CDR3 protein: CASSLTSRPKNEQYF

clone size: NA
V gene: TRBV5-1
D gene: NA
J gene: TRBJ2-7
CDR3 DNA: TGCGCCAGCAGCTCCCCGGATGGGTCCTACGAGCAGTACTTC
CDR3 protein: CASSSPDGSYEQYF

clone size: NA
V gene: TRBV28
D gene: NA
J gene: TRBJ2-7
CDR3 DNA: TGTGCCAGCAGTTTTAGGCTTGGGGGAGACAGTCCCATTCTTTCCTACTCCTACGAGCAGTACTTC
CDR3 protein: CASSFRLGGDSPILSYSYEQYF

clone size: NA
V gene: TRBV28
D gene: TRBD1
J gene: TRBJ2-1
CDR3 DNA: TGTGCCAGCAGTTTATTACCGGGACAGGGGAAGTTCTTC
CDR3 protein: CASSLLPGQGKFF

clone size: NA
V gene: TRBV9
D gene: TRBD2
J gene: TRBJ2-3
CDR3 DNA: TGTGCCAGCAGCGGGGGGTCGGTGACTAGCCGGCCTTCGCGGACAGATACGCAGTATTTT
CDR3 protein: CASSGGSVTSRPSRTDTQYF

clone size: NA
V gene: TRBV5-1
D gene: TRBD2
J gene: TRBJ2-7
CDR3 DNA: TGCGCCAGCAGCCGGGCTAGCGGGAGGAATTACTACGAGCAGTACTTC
CDR3 protein: CASSRASGRNYYEQYF